Listed below are T cell receptor beta chains from one sample, sequenced in a study of long-term antiretroviral therapy in people with HIV. Profiling relied on immunoSEQ multiplex PCR, and the TCRdb table lists in-frame clones only, not all of them. The data hold nearly 25,000 clones, with roughly 88% observed a single time. Sequenced here: unsorted PBMCs, sampled 3 years after starting antiretroviral therapy. These receptors were collected from a man aged 50-60 years with HIV. The CDR3 runs from the conserved cysteine through the conserved F or W. The D gene is left open where the match is weak. Some rows mark clone size as missing; the rest say once, few, many or name a class of expanded clone.

size,J,D,V,DNA,CDR3
once,TRBJ2-2,-,TRBV10-3,TGTGCCATCAGTGAAGAGGGTCCCGGGGAGCTGTTTTTT,CAISEEGPGELFF
-,TRBJ1-6,TRBD1,TRBV30,TGTGCCTGGAGCCGGCCGGACAGGGATAATTCACCCCTCCACTTT,CAWSRPDRDNSPLHF
-,TRBJ2-7,-,TRBV19,TGTGCCAGTAGTATAGTAAGGGACACGGAGCAGTACTTC,CASSIVRDTEQYF
few,TRBJ1-1,-,TRBV6-1,TGTGCCAGCGCCCAGGGGTCGGCTCTCACTGAAGCTTTCTTT,CASAQGSALTEAFF
-,TRBJ2-2,-,TRBV5-4,TGTGCCAGCACCGTGTTAGGACGTAAAAGGACCGGGGAGCTGTTTTTT,CASTVLGRKRTGELFF
once,TRBJ2-3,-,TRBV6-6,TGTGCCAGCAGTCCTTTGCAAAGCCCTAGCACAGATACGCAGTATTTT,CASSPLQSPSTDTQYF
-,TRBJ2-1,TRBD2,TRBV7-9,TGTGCCAGCAGCTCGACTAGCGGGATCTCCTACAATGAGCAGTTCTTC,CASSSTSGISYNEQFF
-,TRBJ1-2,TRBD1,TRBV7-2,TGTGCCAGCGGTGGACAGGCATATCGTTATGGCTACACCTTC,CASGGQAYRYGYTF
few,TRBJ1-2,-,TRBV10-3,TGTGCCATCAGTGAGTCAGAACACCACTATGGCTACACCTTC,CAISESEHHYGYTF
-,TRBJ1-4,-,TRBV28,TGTGCCAGCAGTTCAAAATTCTTAAATGAAAAACTGTTTTTT,CASSSKFLNEKLFF
-,TRBJ2-3,-,TRBV19,TGTGCCAGTAGTCCCGGGACTTACACCCGAGATACGCAGTATTTT,CASSPGTYTRDTQYF
-,TRBJ1-5,TRBD1,TRBV4-3,TGCGCCAGCAGCCCCGGGACAGGGCAGGGTCAGCCCCAGCATTTT,CASSPGTGQGQPQHF
-,TRBJ2-2,TRBD1,TRBV7-2,TGTGCCAGCAGCCGACAGGGGTCTAACACCGGGGAGCTGTTTTTT,CASSRQGSNTGELFF
-,TRBJ1-1,-,TRBV27,TGTGCCAGCAGTTTAATAGGAACGAACACTGAAGCTTTCTTT,CASSLIGTNTEAFF
-,TRBJ1-1,TRBD1,TRBV2,TGTGCCAGCAGGGACGGGACAGTCCTCACTGAAGCTTTCTTT,CASRDGTVLTEAFF
-,TRBJ2-1,-,TRBV28,TGTGCCAGCAGCCTCCGGCCCGCACGCAATGAGCAGTTCTTC,CASSLRPARNEQFF
few,TRBJ1-2,-,TRBV15,TGTGCCACCAGCAGAGGGCCGGCGGGCTATGGCTACACCTTC,CATSRGPAGYGYTF
-,TRBJ1-5,-,TRBV6-1,TGTGCCAGCAGCTACGGAAGGGTCGGGGATCAGCCCCAGCATTTT,CASSYGRVGDQPQHF
once,TRBJ2-3,-,TRBV18,TGTGCCAGCATAGGAGGTAGCACAGATACGCAGTATTTT,CASIGGSTDTQYF
-,TRBJ2-3,-,TRBV12-5,TGTGCTAGTGTCTTCTCGGACATTTTAACAGATACGCAGTATTTT,CASVFSDILTDTQYF
-,TRBJ1-2,-,TRBV7-3,TGTGCCAGCAGCTTAGACCCGGGGAGAAATCCCGATGGCTACACCTTC,CASSLDPGRNPDGYTF
-,TRBJ2-3,-,TRBV19,TGTGCCAGTAGTCTAACAGGGGAGGGCGCAGATACGCAGTATTTT,CASSLTGEGADTQYF
-,TRBJ2-7,-,TRBV11-1,TGTGCCAGCAGCCCGCGCCCTTCCGTGGGGGAGCAGTACTTC,CASSPRPSVGEQYF
-,TRBJ1-1,-,TRBV13,TGTGCCAGCAGCACCCTAAGGTCGGGCGGCACTGAAGCTTTCTTT,CASSTLRSGGTEAFF
-,TRBJ2-6,TRBD1,TRBV27,TGTGCCAGCGGCGAGACAGGGTCCGGGGCCAACGTCCTGACTTTC,CASGETGSGANVLTF
few,TRBJ1-1,-,TRBV7-9,TGTGCCAGCTCGGGCACTGAAGCTTTCTTT,CASSGTEAFF
-,TRBJ1-1,-,TRBV30,TGTGCCTGGAACAGGGAGGGAATGAACACTGAAGCTTTCTTT,CAWNREGMNTEAFF
once,TRBJ2-7,TRBD1,TRBV6-6,TGTGCCAGCAGATCCGACAGGGGGTCCTACGAGCAGTACTTC,CASRSDRGSYEQYF
-,TRBJ2-7,-,TRBV5-5,TGTGCCAGCAGCTTAATAGCCGAGCAGTACTTC,CASSLIAEQYF
-,TRBJ1-2,-,TRBV2,TGTGCCAGCAGCCCCGGACCGCTCCGGGAGGATGGCTACACCTTC,CASSPGPLREDGYTF
once,TRBJ1-1,-,TRBV25-1,TGTGCCAGCAGTGAATCTCGGGGCATGAACACTGAAGCTTTCTTT,CASSESRGMNTEAFF